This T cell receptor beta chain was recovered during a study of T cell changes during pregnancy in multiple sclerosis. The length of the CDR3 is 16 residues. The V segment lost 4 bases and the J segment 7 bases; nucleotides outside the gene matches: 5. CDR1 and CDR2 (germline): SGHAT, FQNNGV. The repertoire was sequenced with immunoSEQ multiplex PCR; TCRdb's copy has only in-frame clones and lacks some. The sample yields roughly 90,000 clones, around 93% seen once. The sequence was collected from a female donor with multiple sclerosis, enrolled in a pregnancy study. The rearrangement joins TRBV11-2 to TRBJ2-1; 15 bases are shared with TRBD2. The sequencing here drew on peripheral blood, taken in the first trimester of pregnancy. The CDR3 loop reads CASSWTSGGVLNEQFF. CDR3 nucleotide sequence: TGTGCCAGCAGCTGGACTAGCGGGGGGGTTTTAAATGAGCAGTTCTTC.